These 29 T cell receptor beta chains were all obtained from the same sample, sequenced in a study of early T cells in non-severe SARS-CoV-2 infection. TCRdb used MiXCR to reprocess the 5' RACE reads, holding one entry per CDR3 protein. The data hold 65,000 to 95,000 distinct CDR3 sequences, with 7.5% to 10% observed a single time. The sample taken for sequencing was whole blood. The source of these receptors is an adult who was a healthcare worker with PCR-confirmed SARS-CoV-2 infection or an uninfected control (not recorded which).

Many counts were recorded for this clonotype. The chain couples TRBV12-3 or TRBV12-4 to TRBJ1-1, with a possible D match to TRBD1 (6 bases). The CDR3 is 12 residues long. The V end was cut by 3 bases, the J end by 7 bases, with 9 bases between. The CDR3 reads CASSFSGVEAFF. The CDR3 DNA follows: TGTGCCAGCAGTTTCTCAGGGGTTGAAGCTTTCTTT.

The genes are TRBV20-1 and TRBJ2-1; D remains ambiguous. The germline gives CDR1 DFQATT, CDR2 SNEGSKA (reference sequence). Between the trimmed V and J ends, which lost 1 base and 10 bases, there was a span of 29 bases. The CDR3 covers 18 residues. The chain's CDR3 is CSARGWAPRSATSREQFF. The CDR3 nucleotides read TGCAGTGCTAGAGGGTGGGCCCCCCGGAGCGCTACCTCTCGGGAGCAGTTCTTC.

This clonotype was detected many times. The chain uses TRBV5-1 and TRBJ2-7; either TRBD1 or TRBD2 may fit D (5 bases each). Germline V gene lookup returns CDR1 SGHRS and CDR2 YFSETQ. Trimming took 7 bases from V and 4 from J, leaving 15 bases between them. CDR3 length: 13 amino acids. CDR3 residues: CASATGTHYEQYF. CDR3 in DNA: TGCGCCAGCGCTACCGGGACCCATTACGAGCAGTACTTC.

The rearrangement links TRBV3-1 to TRBJ2-5; D uncertain. V was clipped by 0 bases and J by 2 bases, with 10 bases between them. This CDR3 comprises 15 residues. CDR1 LGHDT and CDR2 YNNKEL come from the germline V gene (reference sequence). The CDR3: CASSQERLLQETQYF. Here the CDR3 DNA reads TGTGCCAGCAGCCAAGAAAGACTCCTGCAAGAGACCCAGTACTTC.

This clonotype has at least ten counts. The chain joins TRBV7-3 to TRBJ1-1; D unresolved. The CDR3 is 14 amino acids. Trimming removed 5 bases at V and 2 bases at J, with 12 bases between. The V gene's germline CDR1 is SGHTA and CDR2 FQGTGA. CDR3 region: CASSPAGPNTEAFF. As DNA, the CDR3 is TGTGCCAGCAGCCCGGCCGGCCCCAACACTGAAGCTTTCTTT.

V is TRBV7-9 and J is TRBJ2-7; TRBD1 matches 9 bases. V gave up 5 bases and J gave up 3 bases; unmatched junction bases: 11. From germline, CDR1 is SEHNR and CDR2 FQNEAQ (reference sequence). The length of the CDR3 is 16 residues. The DNA of the CDR3 is TGTGCCAGCAGCACGGCGACAGGGGGAAAGGGCTACGAGCAGTACTTC. It specifies CASSTATGGKGYEQYF.

This clonotype has ten or more counts. V and J are TRBV6-2 or TRBV6-3 and TRBJ2-7; either TRBD1 or TRBD2 may supply D (5 bases each). Trimming pared 5 bases from V and 2 bases from J, leaving 10 bases between. The CDR3 loop spans 13 amino acids. Per the germline V gene, CDR1 is MNHEY and CDR2 is SVGEGT. CDR3 loop: CASSRDHTYEQYF. The CDR3 DNA reads TGTGCCAGCAGTCGGGACCACACCTACGAGCAGTACTTC.

This clonotype was picked up a small number of times. V is TRBV27 and J is TRBJ2-7; 7 bases agree with TRBD1. CDR3 length equals 14 residues. In germline, CDR1 is MNHEY, CDR2 SMNVEV (reference sequence). J was trimmed by 3 bases and V by 7 bases; bases with no gene match: 9. DNA of the CDR3: TGTGCCAGCACAGGGTTGGGACAGAACTACGAGCAGTACTTC. It encodes CASTGLGQNYEQYF.

This clonotype has at least ten counts. The chain carries TRBV7-9 and TRBJ1-6; D is unclear. Trimming removed 1 base at V and 8 bases at J, with 6 bases between. Germline V gene sequence: CDR1 SEHNR, CDR2 FQNEAQ (reference sequence). This CDR3 contains 13 residues. The CDR3 here is CASSLDADSPLHF. Written as DNA, the CDR3 is TGTGCCAGCAGCTTAGATGCGGATTCACCCCTCCACTTT.

This clonotype was seen a few times. One end of the junction does not line up with germline, which may come from a read error. This chain uses TRBV28 with TRBJ1-6; D is unresolved. This CDR3 is built from 14 residues. Germline CDR1 MDHEN, CDR2 SYDVKM. CDR3 amino acids: CASSTDAYNSPLHF. As DNA, the CDR3 is TGTGCCAGCAGTACGGACGCCTATAATTCACCCCTCCATTTT.

This clonotype was recorded a few times. The chain uses TRBV20-1 and TRBJ1-5; the D is unclear. There are 13 residues in the CDR3. Germline values: CDR1 DFQATT, CDR2 SNEGSKA (reference sequence). Trimming removed 6 bases from V and 3 bases from J, with 12 bases in between. In DNA form, the CDR3 reads TGCAGTGCATTCCCCGGTTACAATCAGCCCCAGCATTTT. This codes for CSAFPGYNQPQHF.

The sample holds many counts of this clonotype. The chain is built from TRBV12-3 or TRBV12-4 and TRBJ1-1; TRBD1 is a possible D gene (5 bases). This CDR3 comprises 15 residues. Between the trimmed V and J ends, which lost 1 base and 3 bases, there was a span of 12 bases. CDR3 in amino acids: CASSLGSRGDTEAFF. Written as DNA, the CDR3 is TGTGCCAGCAGTTTAGGAAGTAGGGGAGACACTGAAGCTTTCTTT.

This clonotype has a count of ten or more. This sequence joins TRBV7-2 and TRBJ2-5, with 8 positions matching TRBD1. In germline, CDR1 is SGHTA, CDR2 FQGNSA. This CDR3 has 16 residues. V gave up 6 bases and J gave up 5 bases; unmatched junction bases: 14. The CDR3: CASSKTTGDIGETQYF. The CDR3 DNA reads as TGTGCCAGCAGTAAAACGACAGGGGATATCGGGGAGACCCAGTACTTC. Supplemented by reference TRBV7-2 and TRBJ2-5, the full variable domain reads GAGVSQSPSNKVTEKGKDVELRCDPISGHTALYWYRQSLGQGLEFLIYFQGNSAPDKSGLPSDRFSAERTGGSVSTLTIQRTQQEDSAVYLCASSKTTGDIGETQYFGPGTRLLVL.

This clonotype showed up just a few times. The V call is TRBV27, the J call TRBJ2-7; the match to TRBD2 covers 13 bases. This CDR3 is built from 15 residues. Germline V lookup: CDR1 MNHEY, CDR2 SMNVEV (reference sequence). J was trimmed by 5 bases and V by 4 bases; bases with no gene match: 5. CDR3 protein: CASSWKGLAGHEQYF. For the CDR3, the DNA is TGTGCCAGCAGTTGGAAGGGACTAGCGGGACACGAGCAGTACTTC.

This clonotype has more than one count but fewer than ten. Here the CDR3 reads CASRLDRESYNEQFF. As DNA, the CDR3 is TGTGCCAGCAGACTGGACAGGGAATCCTACAATGAGCAGTTCTTC. This chain links TRBV27 with TRBJ2-1; 8 bases align to TRBD1. The CDR3 extends over 15 amino acids. The V and J ends lost 6 bases and 1 base, in that order; junction bases with no gene match: 5. Germline values: CDR1 MNHEY, CDR2 SMNVEV (reference sequence).

This clonotype was detected only a few times. The rearrangement joins TRBV29-1 to TRBJ2-3; D is unresolved. Trimming left V 4 bases short and J 6 bases short, with 14 bases between. The CDR3 is 13 amino acids. The germline V gene encodes CDR1 SQVTM and CDR2 ANQGSEA. CDR3 DNA sequence: TGCAGCGTTGGTTTGATGCGCGTGGATACGCAGTATTTT. The encoded protein is CSVGLMRVDTQYF.

This clonotype came up many times. The rearrangement joins TRBV20-1 to TRBJ1-5; D uncertain. V lost 6 bases, J lost 7 bases, and 10 bases lay in between. The CDR3 covers 11 residues. Germline V gene data show CDR1 as DFQATT and CDR2 as SNEGSKA (reference sequence). CDR3 sequence reads: CSALRHQPQHF. Here the CDR3 DNA reads TGCAGTGCCCTAAGGCACCAGCCCCAGCATTTT.

Only a few counts were recorded for this clonotype. The rearrangement links TRBV7-2 to TRBJ2-3; D uncertain. Trimming cost V 6 bases and J 1 base, with 8 bases left between them. CDR1 SGHTA and CDR2 FQGNSA come from the germline V gene. This CDR3 has 13 residues. The CDR3 DNA follows: TGTGCCAGCAGTCGAGATGGCACAGATACGCAGTATTTT. It codes for CASSRDGTDTQYF.

This clonotype has more than one count but fewer than ten. The chain has TRBV6-5 and TRBJ2-5; D possibly matches TRBD1 or TRBD2 (5 bases each). V gave up 4 bases and J gave up 2 bases, with 14 bases separating them. Germline V CDR1 and CDR2: MNHEY, SVGAGI. This CDR3 has 15 amino acids. The CDR3 DNA reads as TGTGCCAGCAGTTCCCGGGGCTGGGTTCAAGAGACCCAGTACTTC. Its protein is CASSSRGWVQETQYF.

The rearrangement links TRBV24-1 to TRBJ2-3, with D perhaps TRBD1 or TRBD2 (5 bases each). V dropped 5 bases and J dropped 2 bases, with 19 bases sitting between them. Germline CDR1 reads KGHDR; CDR2 reads SFDVKD. This CDR3 has 17 amino acids. The CDR3 DNA sequence: TGTGCCACCAGTGGCAAGGGAGTCCAGGGTGCCACAGATACGCAGTATTTT. The encoded protein is CATSGKGVQGATDTQYF.

V usage is TRBV18 and J usage is TRBJ2-3, with no clear D. Trimming removed 3 bases from V and 0 bases from J, with 10 bases in between. The CDR3 has 15 amino acids. Per germline, CDR1 KGHSH and CDR2 LQKENI. As DNA, the CDR3 is TGTGCCAGCTCACCCTTAATGGGTAGCACAGATACGCAGTATTTT. Amino acid sequence: CASSPLMGSTDTQYF.

The sample holds many counts of this clonotype. The chain is built from TRBV28 and TRBJ2-7, with 10 nucleotides matching TRBD1. Looked up from germline, CDR1 is MDHEN and CDR2 is SYDVKM. With 6 bases clipped from V and 1 base from J, the junction kept 6 bases outside the gene matches. This CDR3 is built from 15 residues. CDR3 loop: CASRPTGGRSYEQYF. The CDR3 nucleotides read TGTGCCAGCAGACCGACAGGGGGCAGGTCCTACGAGCAGTACTTC.

This clonotype was observed at least ten times. This chain joins TRBV20-1 and TRBJ2-2, with 11 bases that match TRBD1. This CDR3 comprises 17 residues. Germline lookup yields CDR1 DFQATT and CDR2 SNEGSKA (reference sequence). V lost 1 base and J lost 4; bases outside the gene matches: 8. The CDR3 sequence: CSARGVGQGASTGELFF. The CDR3 coding sequence is TGCAGTGCTAGAGGCGTCGGACAGGGGGCAAGCACCGGGGAGCTGTTTTTT.

The table lists this clonotype with many counts. The chain combines TRBV4-1 with TRBJ2-2; 11 bases match TRBD2. The trim removed 2 bases at V and 0 bases at J, leaving 14 bases unmatched. The CDR3 length is 21 residues. Per the germline V gene, CDR1 is MGHRA and CDR2 is YSYEKL. The CDR3 spells CASSQRQPGTSGQTNTGELFF. The CDR3 DNA reads as TGCGCCAGCAGCCAACGTCAGCCCGGGACTAGCGGACAAACGAACACCGGGGAGCTGTTTTTT.

This clonotype was seen many times. The chain uses TRBV3-1 and TRBJ2-3, with a possible D match to TRBD2 (5 bases). Germline V lookup: CDR1 LGHDT, CDR2 YNNKEL (reference sequence). The V gene lost 5 bases and the J gene lost 0 bases, with 9 bases spanning the gap. The CDR3 runs 14 residues. The CDR3 nucleotides are TGTGCCAGCAGCGCCGGGATTAGCACAGATACGCAGTATTTT. Translated, it gives CASSAGISTDTQYF.

Ten or more counts support this clonotype. The chain has TRBV6-5 and TRBJ2-1; 8 positions match TRBD2. V was pared by 6 bases and J by 2 bases, with 6 bases of the junction left unmatched. This CDR3 has 15 amino acids. CDR1 and CDR2 (germline): MNHEY, SVGAGI. For the CDR3, the DNA is TGTGCCAGCAGCCAACTAGCGGAGGCCTACAATGAGCAGTTCTTC. Residues: CASSQLAEAYNEQFF.

This clonotype was counted a few times. This chain uses TRBV7-2 with TRBJ2-2; TRBD1 or TRBD2 may be the D gene (6 bases each). The CDR3 runs to 15 residues. Germline CDR1 SGHTA, CDR2 FQGNSA. V lost 5 bases and J lost 3, with 13 bases in between. CDR3 DNA sequence: TGTGCCAGCAGCCGCCGGGGGCGTGACACCGGGGAGCTGTTTTTT. Protein sequence: CASSRRGRDTGELFF.

This clonotype was seen at least ten times. One junction end does not reproduce the germline sequence, and a read error may be involved. This chain uses TRBV5-1 with TRBJ2-3; a possible D gene is TRBD1 (5 bases). Germline V gene data show CDR1 as SGHRS and CDR2 as YFSETQ. This CDR3 has 15 residues. This CDR3 is CASSLVKGLTDTQYF. The CDR3 DNA reads TGCGCCAGCAGCTTGGTTAAGGGGCTCACAGATACGCAGTACTTT.

This clonotype was seen at least ten times. V usage is TRBV11-3 and J usage is TRBJ2-1; D uncertain. Germline V gene sequence: CDR1 SGHNT, CDR2 YENEEA. This CDR3 region has 12 residues. V shed 2 bases and J shed 10 bases, with 9 bases lying between them. Here the CDR3 DNA reads TGTGCCAGCAGCTTACCGGGCATGGAGCAGTTCTTC. Translating it yields CASSLPGMEQFF.